The 24 T cell receptor beta chains reported below all come from one sample, sequenced in a study of blood T cell repertoires in COVID-19. This table comes from immunoSEQ multiplex PCR, and its TCRdb copy is limited to in-frame clones, with some not included. Of more than 140,000 clones listed, roughly 84% are singletons. The sequenced sample was peripheral blood. Every receptor here comes from a woman in her fifties or sixties with acute or convalescent COVID-19.

The chain carries TRBV6-2 or TRBV6-3 and TRBJ2-7; D is undetermined. V gave up 2 bases and J gave up 4 bases, with 9 bases separating them. The CDR3 has 13 amino acids. Germline CDR1 reads MNHEY; CDR2 reads SVGEGT. The CDR3 sequence: CASSYLVRYEQYF. As DNA, the CDR3 is TGTGCCAGCAGTTACCTAGTTAGATACGAGCAGTACTTC.

This clone was recorded at least ten times. The V gene is TRBV10-3, the J gene TRBJ1-6, with 8 nucleotides matching TRBD1. CDR3 length: 14 amino acids. CDR1 and CDR2 from the germline V gene are ENHRY and SYGVKD. Unmatched junction bases numbered 4, after V lost 3 bases and J lost 9 bases. CDR3 DNA sequence: TGTGCCATCAGTGAACAGGGGGATGCTTCACCCCTCCACTTT. Protein sequence: CAISEQGDASPLHF.

The chain joins TRBV28 to TRBJ1-1, with a possible D match to TRBD1 (5 bases). V gave up 6 bases and J gave up 10 bases, with 15 bases separating them. Germline CDR1 and CDR2: MDHEN and SYDVKM. The CDR3 is 12 residues long. DNA of the CDR3: TGTGCCAGCAGAACTGGGGGGATTGTAGCTTTCTTT. This encodes CASRTGGIVAFF.

The rearrangement joins TRBV5-6 to TRBJ1-6; TRBD1 matches 7 bases. The CDR3 sequence is 15 residues long. The V segment lost 4 bases and the J segment 6 bases; nucleotides outside the gene matches: 7. Germline V gene sequence: CDR1 SGHDT, CDR2 YYEEEE. CDR3 residues: CASSTPQGGNSPLHF. CDR3 DNA sequence: TGTGCCAGCAGCACCCCCCAGGGGGGTAATTCACCCCTCCACTTT.

The chain couples TRBV7-2 to TRBJ1-2; 9 nucleotides line up with TRBD1. The CDR3 is made up of 15 amino acids. The trim removed 1 base at V and 4 bases at J, leaving 4 bases unmatched. Germline V gene data show CDR1 as SGHTA and CDR2 as FQGNSA. The CDR3 DNA reads TGTGCCAGCAGCTTAGAGGGACAGGGAGGCTATGGCTACACCTTC. This encodes CASSLEGQGGYGYTF.

This chain connects TRBV5-1 to TRBJ2-3; D may be TRBD1 (5 bases). Germline CDR1 reads SGHRS; CDR2 reads YFSETQ. The ends were cut back, 0 bases at V and 1 base at J, with 12 bases in the middle. The CDR3 has 16 residues. The CDR3 sequence: CASSLEGRPGTDTQYF. In nucleotides, the CDR3 is TGCGCCAGCAGCTTGGAGGGGCGTCCGGGCACAGATACGCAGTATTTT.

The rearrangement links TRBV11-3 to TRBJ2-5; maybe TRBD2 (5 bases). The CDR3 runs to 13 residues. Germline V lookup: CDR1 SGHNT, CDR2 YENEEA. V lost 7 bases and J lost 4, with 13 bases in between. CDR3: CASTRGSGETQYF. For the CDR3, the DNA is TGTGCCAGCACCCGGGGTTCGGGAGAGACCCAGTACTTC.

This rearrangement joins TRBV11-2 to TRBJ2-7; 8 positions agree with TRBD2. The CDR3 totals 15 residues. The V and J ends lost 4 bases and 2 bases, in that order; junction bases with no gene match: 7. Germline CDR1 and CDR2: SGHAT and FQNNGV. DNA for the CDR3: TGTGCCAGCAGCTCGATTAGCGGGGAAGCCTACGAGCAGTACTTC. It codes for CASSSISGEAYEQYF.

In this sample, this clone turned up once. The chain employs TRBV12-2 and TRBJ2-3; TRBD1 is the table's D call, not checked against the DNA. TRBV12-2 represents a pseudogene. The CDR3 contains 17 residues. This chain's CDR3 is CASRLEGSGQQTDTQYF. DNA of the CDR3: TGTGCAAGTCGCTTAGAGGGGTCGGGACAACAAACAGATACGCAGTATTTT.

The rearrangement joins TRBV13 to TRBJ1-1, with a weak D call TRBD1 (5 bases). In germline, CDR1 is PRHDT, CDR2 FYEKMQ (reference sequence). The V gene lost 6 bases and the J gene lost 8 bases, with 19 bases spanning the gap. The CDR3 spans 14 residues. CDR3 DNA: TGTGCCAGCAGAGTCAGGGATCTCCCACCGGAAGCTTTCTTT. This encodes CASRVRDLPPEAFF.

V and J are TRBV4-1 and TRBJ1-4, with 7 bases matching TRBD1. The CDR3 runs 15 residues. Trimming cost V 3 bases and J 4 bases; bases outside gene matches: 5. Per germline, CDR1 MGHRA and CDR2 YSYEKL. The CDR3 DNA sequence: TGCGCCAGCAGCCATCACGGGACAGATAATGAAAAACTGTTTTTT. It encodes CASSHHGTDNEKLFF.

The gene calls are TRBV28 and TRBJ1-6; D may be TRBD1 (5 bases). The CDR3 totals 17 residues. The V end was cut by 4 bases, the J end by 0 bases, with 13 bases between. Germline V gives CDR1 MDHEN, CDR2 SYDVKM. CDR3 residues: CASSSQGRSSYNSPLHF. The CDR3 nucleotides are TGTGCCAGCAGTTCCCAGGGTAGAAGCTCCTATAATTCACCCCTCCACTTT. Using reference TRBV28 and TRBJ1-6 for the parts outside the CDR3, the full variable domain is DVKVTQSSRYLVKRTGEKVFLECVQDMDHENMFWYRQDPGLGLRLIYFSYDVKMKEKGDIPEGYSVSREKKERFSLILESASTNQTSMYLCASSSQGRSSYNSPLHFGNGTRLTVT.

This chain links TRBV3-1 (or the pseudogene TRBV3-2) with TRBJ2-7; D unresolved. Trimming shortened V by 0 bases and J by 1 base, and 4 bases separated the two germline ends. CDR1 and CDR2 from the germline V gene are LGHDT and YNNKEL (reference sequence). The CDR3 has 13 residues. The CDR3 DNA is TGTGCCAGCAGCCAAGATGTATCCTACGAGCAGTACTTC. Amino acids: CASSQDVSYEQYF.

This clone has only one observation. The chain combines TRBV6-6 with TRBJ2-3, with TRBD1 identical over 10 bases. The trim removed 6 bases at V and 1 base at J, leaving 4 bases unmatched. This CDR3 comprises 15 residues. Germline CDR1 MNHNY, CDR2 SVGAGI (reference sequence). The CDR3 DNA sequence: TGTGCCAGCAGGAAAGGACAGGGGGGCACAGATACGCAGTATTTT. This translates into CASRKGQGGTDTQYF.

This chain connects TRBV3-1 (or the pseudogene TRBV3-2) to TRBJ2-3, with 9 bases fitting TRBD2. The germline V gene encodes CDR1 LGHDT and CDR2 YNNKEL (reference sequence). CDR3 length: 15 amino acids. V gave up 0 bases and J gave up 14 bases; unmatched junction bases: 12. This chain's CDR3 is CASSQDGVGAGGGYF. The CDR3 DNA sequence: TGTGCCAGCAGCCAAGACGGCGTCGGAGCGGGGGGCGGGTATTTT.

This chain uses TRBV11-3 with TRBJ2-7; perhaps TRBD1 as D (6 bases). Germline assignment: CDR1 SGHNT and CDR2 YENEEA. Trimming left V 5 bases short and J 2 bases short, with 10 bases between. This CDR3 is 13 amino acids long. This CDR3 reads CASSLTGPYEQYF. The CDR3 DNA is TGTGCCAGCAGCCTCACAGGGCCCTACGAGCAGTACTTC.

This clone was seen a single time. This rearrangement joins TRBV4-3 to TRBJ2-7, with 12 bases identical to TRBD1. Germline CDR1 LGHNA, CDR2 YSLEER. V gave up 0 bases and J gave up 6 bases; unmatched junction bases: 9. The CDR3 runs 17 residues. The CDR3 region has the DNA TGCGCCAGCAGCCAAGACGCTGTAGGGACAGGGGGCTCCGAGCAGTACTTC. It yields the protein CASSQDAVGTGGSEQYF.

The V and J genes are TRBV6-6 and TRBJ2-7; the match to TRBD1 covers 7 bases. Germline V gene lookup returns CDR1 MNHNY and CDR2 SVGAGI (reference sequence). The J segment lost 2 bases and the V segment lost 2 bases, leaving 9 bases of the junction unmatched. The CDR3 consists of 16 residues. CDR3 DNA sequence: TGTGCCAGCAGTTACCCCTGGATGGGGACAGCCTACGAGCAGTACTTC. Translating gives CASSYPWMGTAYEQYF.

The chain has TRBV11-2 and TRBJ2-7; D might be TRBD1 (6 bases). The CDR3 contains 15 residues. With 0 bases removed from V and 4 bases from J, the gap between germline ends came to 13 bases. Per the germline V gene, CDR1 is SGHAT and CDR2 is FQNNGV. CDR3 DNA sequence: TGTGCCAGCAGCTTAGAAACAGGGTCCCCTTACGAGCAGTACTTC. Amino acids: CASSLETGSPYEQYF.

This clone has just a few counts. The same CDR3 also results from other DNA sequences found in this sample. The rearrangement uses TRBV7-3 and TRBJ2-3; 9 nucleotides align to TRBD2. Germline V gene lookup returns CDR1 SGHTA and CDR2 FQGTGA. The CDR3 consists of 15 residues. With 5 bases clipped from V and 0 bases from J, the junction kept 3 bases outside the gene matches. The CDR3 DNA follows: TGTGCCAGCAGCCAAGCGGGGGGTAGCACAGATACGCAGTATTTT. It encodes CASSQAGGSTDTQYF.

The chain joins TRBV11-1 to TRBJ2-5, with 8 positions matching TRBD2. With V trimmed by 5 bases and J by 4 bases, 6 bases remained unmatched. CDR1 and CDR2 from the germline V gene are SGHAT and FQDESV (reference sequence). The CDR3 length is 14 residues. CDR3 loop: CASSQSGGGETQYF. The CDR3, as DNA: TGTGCCAGCAGCCAATCCGGGGGGGGAGAGACCCAGTACTTC.

The chain employs TRBV7-9 and TRBJ2-7; perhaps TRBD2 as D (5 bases). Germline V gene data show CDR1 as SEHNR and CDR2 as FQNEAQ (reference sequence). Between the trimmed V and J ends, which lost 4 bases and 2 bases, there was a span of 9 bases. The CDR3 is made up of 13 amino acids. CDR3 nucleotide sequence: TGTGCCAGCAGCTCGAGCGGTACCTACGAGCAGTACTTC. Translation gives CASSSSGTYEQYF.

The chain is built from TRBV5-1 and TRBJ2-1; possible D gene TRBD2, 6 bases. Trimming shortened V by 4 bases and J by 0 bases, and 11 bases separated the two germline ends. The CDR3 spans 15 residues. Germline values: CDR1 SGHRS, CDR2 YFSETQ. The CDR3 DNA is TGCGCCAGCAGCCCGGCGGGGAGCTCCTACAATGAGCAGTTCTTC. This gives the protein CASSPAGSSYNEQFF.

The chain combines TRBV11-2 with TRBJ2-7; 8 nucleotides line up with TRBD2. V dropped 1 base and J dropped 2; count of bases not matched to a gene: 4. Germline CDR1 and CDR2: SGHAT and FQNNGV. The CDR3 has 15 amino acids. CDR3 protein: CASSLAGGDPYEQYF. DNA of the CDR3: TGTGCCAGCAGCTTAGCCGGGGGGGACCCCTACGAGCAGTACTTC.